The subject of this entry is one TCR beta chain. The antigen is undetermined. In germline, CDR1 is ENHRY, CDR2 SYGVKD. V lost 6 bases, J lost 4 bases, and 10 bases stayed unmatched. The CDR3 totals 18 residues. These data belong to a study of identifying expanded T cells in peripheral blood. General observations from the study: Clone count variance between approximately two-week samples rose with total template count. Differentially abundant clones: approximately 1.3 between replicates, approximately 15 at roughly 13 days, less than 20 at four.

Sequencing used immunoSEQ multiplex PCR; TCRdb keeps in-frame clones, though not all of them. Of about 53,000 clones listed, under 85% were seen once; the top ten hold 17%. No infections or other immune events were documented during collection. The receptor was isolated from a person aged 18 to 70 in good health. The sample comprised blood. The rearrangement uses TRBV10-3 and TRBJ2-3; TRBD2 matches 16 bases. The CDR3 nucleotides read TGTGCCATCAGCCCGGGACTAGCGGGAGGGCTAGCGTCAGATACGCAGTATTTT. It translates to CAISPGLAGGLASDTQYF.